The rows below give T cell receptor beta chains drawn from one sample of a study of cytomegalovirus exposure and HLA in healthy donors. Sequencing was performed with immunoSEQ multiplex PCR; in TCRdb, only in-frame clones are kept and a portion is missing. Counted here are over 130,000 clones, around 80% occurring once; the ten biggest clones make up around 1.3%. The sequenced sample consisted of PBMCs. These receptors all come from a female donor in good health and CMV-seronegative. CDR3s include the opening cysteine and the closing phenylalanine or tryptophan. D genes are given only for firm matches. Size tells how often a clone was seen (once, few, many) or the class of an expanded clone, and some rows leave it out.

- | TRBJ2-5 | - | TRBV2 | TGTGCCAGCAGTGTTGAGGGAACACTTTATCAAGAGACCCAGTACTTC | CASSVEGTLYQETQYF
- | TRBJ1-5 | few | TRBV2 | TGTGCCAGCAGTTCCGGGACAAGCAATCAGCCCCAGCATTTT | CASSSGTSNQPQHF
- | TRBJ2-5 | once | TRBV15 | TGTGCCACCAGCAGAGCCCCCCTGCGGAGGGCTGGAGAGACCCAGTACTTC | CATSRAPLRRAGETQYF
- | TRBJ2-1 | - | TRBV25-1 | TGTGCCAGCAGTGAAGGGGGAGCGGCGGGACTGAATGAGCAGTTCTTC | CASSEGGAAGLNEQFF
- | TRBJ2-2 | few | TRBV5-1 | TGCGCCAGCAGCCCGGACGGACACTTCCCGTCCGGGGAGCTGTTTTTT | CASSPDGHFPSGELFF
- | TRBJ2-3 | - | TRBV27 | TGTGCCAGCAGTTTACGATATAGGGAGGGCACAGATACGCAGTATTTT | CASSLRYREGTDTQYF
- | TRBJ1-2 | - | TRBV14 | TGTGCCAGCAGCCAAGTTAATTCGGCGGGCTATGGCTACACCTTC | CASSQVNSAGYGYTF
TRBD2 | TRBJ2-1 | few | TRBV2 | TGTGCCAGCAGTTCACTAGCGGGAGGGCCCCCCTACAATGAGCAGTTCTTC | CASSSLAGGPPYNEQFF
- | TRBJ1-5 | - | TRBV6-1 | TGTGCCAGCAGTGTTTACAACGATCAGCCCCAGCATTTT | CASSVYNDQPQHF
TRBD2 | TRBJ2-2 | - | TRBV4-1 | TGCGCCAGCAGCATAGCGGGGGGTAACACCGGGGAGCTGTTTTTT | CASSIAGGNTGELFF
TRBD1 | TRBJ1-5 | - | TRBV30 | TGTGCCTGGAGTAGACAGGGGACTCAGCCCCAGCATTTT | CAWSRQGTQPQHF
- | TRBJ1-5 | - | TRBV27 | TGTGCCAGCAGTTTAGGGCAGGGTCGACAGCCCCAGCATTTT | CASSLGQGRQPQHF
- | TRBJ2-1 | - | TRBV5-6 | TGTGCCAGCAGCCCCAGGTGGGACAATGAGCAGTTCTTC | CASSPRWDNEQFF
- | TRBJ2-2 | - | TRBV6-4 | TGTGCCAGCAGAGGGGAGGCCGGGGAGCTGTTTTTT | CASRGEAGELFF
- | TRBJ1-2 | - | TRBV4-2 | TGTGCCAGCAGCCCGCTAGGCGCCTACAATTTGCCCGATGGCTACACCTTC | CASSPLGAYNLPDGYTF
- | TRBJ2-3 | - | TRBV6-5 | TGTGCCAGCAGTTACTCGCTCGCGGCGGATACGCAGTATTTT | CASSYSLAADTQYF
TRBD1 | TRBJ2-7 | - | TRBV7-9 | TGTGCCAGCAGCTCTAGGACAGGCGCATTGGACGAGCAGTACTTC | CASSSRTGALDEQYF
- | TRBJ2-5 | - | TRBV19 | TGTGCCAGTAGTATGGGCAGGGAGACCCAGTACTTC | CASSMGRETQYF
TRBD2 | TRBJ2-1 | - | TRBV15 | TGTGCCACCAGCGGAGGGACTAGCGGCCACAATGAGCAGTTCTTC | CATSGGTSGHNEQFF
- | TRBJ1-1 | - | TRBV7-9 | TGTGCCAGCAGATTAGAAACAGGCCAGACTGAAGCTTTCTTT | CASRLETGQTEAFF
- | TRBJ1-1 | - | TRBV4-2 | TGTGCCAGCAGCCAAGTAGGACAGCGTAACACTGAAGCTTTCTTT | CASSQVGQRNTEAFF
- | TRBJ1-4 | - | TRBV10-3 | TGTGCCATCAGTGAGACCGGAGGGGCAACTAATGAAAAACTGTTTTTT | CAISETGGATNEKLFF
TRBD2 | TRBJ2-1 | - | TRBV15 | TGTGCCACAGGCCCCATACTAGCGGGAGAGCAGTTCTTC | CATGPILAGEQFF
- | TRBJ1-2 | few | TRBV20-1 | TGCAGTGCTCAGGGCCTTGGCTACACCTTC | CSAQGLGYTF
- | TRBJ2-4 | - | TRBV7-9 | TGTGCCAGCAGCTCCCGGTTAGCCAAAAACATTCAGTACTTC | CASSSRLAKNIQYF
TRBD2 | TRBJ2-1 | - | TRBV7-2 | TGTGCCAGCAGCTTAGTCAGGACTAGCGGGTACAATGAGCAGTTCTTC | CASSLVRTSGYNEQFF
- | TRBJ1-1 | few | TRBV6-6 | TGTGCCAGCAGTTACTGGGGGGAGAGGAACACTGAAGCTTTCTTT | CASSYWGERNTEAFF
TRBD1 | TRBJ2-6 | - | TRBV19 | TGTGCCAGTAGTGGGACAGGGACTTCTGGGGCCAACGTCCTGACTTTC | CASSGTGTSGANVLTF